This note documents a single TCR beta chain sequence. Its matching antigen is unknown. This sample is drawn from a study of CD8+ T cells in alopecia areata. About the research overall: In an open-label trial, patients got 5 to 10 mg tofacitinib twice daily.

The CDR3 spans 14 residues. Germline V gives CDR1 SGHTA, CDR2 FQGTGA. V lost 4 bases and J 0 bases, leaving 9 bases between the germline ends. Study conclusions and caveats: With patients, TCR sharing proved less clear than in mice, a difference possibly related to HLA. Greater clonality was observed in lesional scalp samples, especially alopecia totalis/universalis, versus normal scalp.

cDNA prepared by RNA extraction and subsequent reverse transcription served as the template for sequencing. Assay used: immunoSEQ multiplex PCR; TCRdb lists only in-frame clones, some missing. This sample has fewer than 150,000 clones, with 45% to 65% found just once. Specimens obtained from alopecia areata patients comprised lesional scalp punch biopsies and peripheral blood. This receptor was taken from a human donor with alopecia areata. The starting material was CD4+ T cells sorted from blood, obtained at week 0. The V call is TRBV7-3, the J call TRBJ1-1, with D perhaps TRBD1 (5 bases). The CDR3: CASSSGPMNTEAFF. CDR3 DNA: TGTGCCAGCAGCTCGGGACCGATGAACACTGAAGCTTTCTTT.